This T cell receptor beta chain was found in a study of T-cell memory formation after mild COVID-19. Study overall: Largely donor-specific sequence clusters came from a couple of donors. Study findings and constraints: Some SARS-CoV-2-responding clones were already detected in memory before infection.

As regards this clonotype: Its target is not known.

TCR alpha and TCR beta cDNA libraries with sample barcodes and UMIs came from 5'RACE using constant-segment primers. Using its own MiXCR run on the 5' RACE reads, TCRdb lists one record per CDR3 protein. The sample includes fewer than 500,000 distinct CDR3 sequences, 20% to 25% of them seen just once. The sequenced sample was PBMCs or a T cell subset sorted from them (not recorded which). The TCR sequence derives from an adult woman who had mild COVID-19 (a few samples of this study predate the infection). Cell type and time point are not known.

The CDR3, as DNA: TGTGCTAGTGGTTTGGGTACATACACCATATATTTT. Encoded protein: CASGLGTYTIYF. The chain recombines TRBV12-5 with TRBJ1-3; D not resolved. The V end lost 1 base, the J end lost 8 bases, and 6 bases lay between the germline ends. Germline CDR1 is LGHNT and CDR2 is FRNRAP. The CDR3 covers 12 residues.